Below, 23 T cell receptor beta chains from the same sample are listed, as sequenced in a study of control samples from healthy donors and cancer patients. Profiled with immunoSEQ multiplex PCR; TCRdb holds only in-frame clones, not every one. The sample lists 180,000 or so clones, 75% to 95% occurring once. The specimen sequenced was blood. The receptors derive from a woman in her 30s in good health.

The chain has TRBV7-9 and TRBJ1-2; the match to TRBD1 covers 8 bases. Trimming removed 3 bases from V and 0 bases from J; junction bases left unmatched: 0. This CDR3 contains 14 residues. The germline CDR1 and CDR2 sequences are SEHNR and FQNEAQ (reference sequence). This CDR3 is CASSLTGANYGYTF. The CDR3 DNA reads TGTGCCAGCAGCTTGACAGGGGCTAACTATGGCTACACCTTC. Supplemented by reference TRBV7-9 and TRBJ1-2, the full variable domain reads DTGVSQNPRHKITKRGQNVTFRCDPISEHNRLYWYRQTLGQGPEFLTYFQNEAQLEKSRLLSDRFSAERPKGSFSTLEIQRTEQGDSAMYLCASSLTGANYGYTFGSGTRLTVV.

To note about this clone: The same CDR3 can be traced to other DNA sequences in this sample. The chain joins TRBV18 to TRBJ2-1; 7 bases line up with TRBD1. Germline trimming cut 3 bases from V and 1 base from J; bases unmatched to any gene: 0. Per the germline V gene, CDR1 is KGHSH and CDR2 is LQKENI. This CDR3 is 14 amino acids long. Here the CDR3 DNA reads TGTGCCAGCTCACCCAGGGGGTCCTACAATGAGCAGTTCTTC. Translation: CASSPRGSYNEQFF.

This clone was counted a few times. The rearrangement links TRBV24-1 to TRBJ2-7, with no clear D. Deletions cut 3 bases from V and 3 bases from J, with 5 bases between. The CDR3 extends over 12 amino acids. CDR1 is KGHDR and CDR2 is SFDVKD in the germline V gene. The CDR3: CATSDTDYEQYF. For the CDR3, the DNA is TGTGCCACCAGTGATACAGACTACGAGCAGTACTTC.

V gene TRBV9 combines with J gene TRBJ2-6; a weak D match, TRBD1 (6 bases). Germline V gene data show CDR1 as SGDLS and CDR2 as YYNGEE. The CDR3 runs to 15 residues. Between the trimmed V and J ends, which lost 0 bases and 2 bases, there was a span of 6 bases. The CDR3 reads CASSVEGAGANVLTF. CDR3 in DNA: TGTGCCAGCAGCGTAGAGGGGGCTGGGGCCAACGTCCTGACTTTC.

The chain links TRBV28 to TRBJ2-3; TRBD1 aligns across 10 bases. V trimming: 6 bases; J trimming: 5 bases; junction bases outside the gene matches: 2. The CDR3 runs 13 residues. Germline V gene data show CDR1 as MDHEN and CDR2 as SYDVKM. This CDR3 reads CASRTGGVDTQYF. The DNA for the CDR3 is TGTGCCAGCAGGACAGGGGGCGTAGATACGCAGTATTTT.

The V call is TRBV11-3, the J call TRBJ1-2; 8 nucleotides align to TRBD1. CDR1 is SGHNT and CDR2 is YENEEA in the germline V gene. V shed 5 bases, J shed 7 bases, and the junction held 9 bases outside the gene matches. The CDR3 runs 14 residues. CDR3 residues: CASSPTTGGFGYTF. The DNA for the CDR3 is TGTGCCAGCAGCCCCACAACAGGGGGTTTTGGCTACACCTTC.

CDR3: CARSLPTAYCSPLHF. The CDR3 DNA follows: TGTGCCAGAAGCTTGCCGACAGCTTATTGTTCACCCCTCCACTTT. The chain carries TRBV5-3 and TRBJ1-6; maybe TRBD1 (5 bases). TRBV5-3 is noted as an ORF with a role that remains uncertain. The length of the CDR3 is 15 residues. Deletions cut 1 base from V and 9 bases from J, with 14 bases between.

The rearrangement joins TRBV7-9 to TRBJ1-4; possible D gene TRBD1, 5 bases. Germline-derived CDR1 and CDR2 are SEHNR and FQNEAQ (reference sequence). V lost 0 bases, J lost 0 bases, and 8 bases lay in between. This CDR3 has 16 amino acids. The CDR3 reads CASSLADSATNEKLFF. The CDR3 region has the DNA TGTGCCAGCAGCTTAGCCGACAGTGCAACTAATGAAAAACTGTTTTTT.

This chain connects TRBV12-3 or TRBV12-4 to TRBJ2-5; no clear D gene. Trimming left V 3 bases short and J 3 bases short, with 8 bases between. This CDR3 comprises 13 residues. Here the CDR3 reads CASSFNNKETQYF. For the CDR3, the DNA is TGTGCCAGCAGTTTTAACAATAAAGAGACCCAGTACTTC.

This chain's CDR3 is CASSYRRDSYEQYF. The CDR3 DNA sequence: TGTGCCAGCAGTTACCGGCGGGACTCCTACGAGCAGTACTTC. V usage is TRBV6-5 and J usage is TRBJ2-7; tentative D call: TRBD2 (6 bases). Trimming took off 2 bases at V and 0 bases at J, with 8 bases between the two ends. There are 14 residues in the CDR3. The germline gives CDR1 MNHEY, CDR2 SVGAGI.

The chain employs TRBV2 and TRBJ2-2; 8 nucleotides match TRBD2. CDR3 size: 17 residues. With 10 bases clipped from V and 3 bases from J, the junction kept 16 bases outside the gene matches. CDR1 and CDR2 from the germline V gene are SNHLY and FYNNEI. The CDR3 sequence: CATTGTAGGAHTGELFF. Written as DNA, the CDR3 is TGTGCCACCACAGGGACGGCCGGGGGGGCGCACACCGGGGAGCTGTTTTTT. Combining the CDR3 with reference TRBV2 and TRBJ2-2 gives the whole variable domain EPEVTQTPSHQVTQMGQEVILRCVPISNHLYFYWYRQILGQKVEFLVSFYNNEISEKSEIFDDQFSVERPDGSNFTLKIRSTKLEDSAMYFCATTGTAGGAHTGELFFGEGSRLTVL.

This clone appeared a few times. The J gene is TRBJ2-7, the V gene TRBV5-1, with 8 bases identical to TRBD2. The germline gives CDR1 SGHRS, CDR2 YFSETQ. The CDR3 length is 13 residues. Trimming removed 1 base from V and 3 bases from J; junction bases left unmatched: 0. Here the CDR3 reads CASSLSGGYEQYF. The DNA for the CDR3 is TGCGCCAGCAGCTTGAGCGGGGGCTACGAGCAGTACTTC.

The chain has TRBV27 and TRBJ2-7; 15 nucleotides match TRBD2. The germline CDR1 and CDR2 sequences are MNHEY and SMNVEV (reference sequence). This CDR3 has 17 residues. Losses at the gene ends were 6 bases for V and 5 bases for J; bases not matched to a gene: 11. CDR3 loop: CASRAGTRTSGRDEQYF. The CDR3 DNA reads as TGTGCCAGCAGGGCGGGGACGAGGACTAGCGGGAGGGACGAGCAGTACTTC.

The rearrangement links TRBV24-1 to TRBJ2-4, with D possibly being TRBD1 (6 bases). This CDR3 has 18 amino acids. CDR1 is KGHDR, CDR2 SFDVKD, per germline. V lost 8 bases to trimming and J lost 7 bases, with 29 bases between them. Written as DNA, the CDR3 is TGTGCCACCACCCTGGGCGTGCCCAGGGGCCGACCGAAGAACATTCAGTACTTC. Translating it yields CATTLGVPRGRPKNIQYF.

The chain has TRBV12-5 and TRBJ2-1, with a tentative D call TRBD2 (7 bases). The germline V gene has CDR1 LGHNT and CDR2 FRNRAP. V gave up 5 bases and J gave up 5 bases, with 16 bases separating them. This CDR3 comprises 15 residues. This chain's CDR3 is CASGGSGGQNNEQFF. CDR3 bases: TGTGCTAGTGGTGGTTCGGGGGGCCAAAACAATGAGCAGTTCTTC.

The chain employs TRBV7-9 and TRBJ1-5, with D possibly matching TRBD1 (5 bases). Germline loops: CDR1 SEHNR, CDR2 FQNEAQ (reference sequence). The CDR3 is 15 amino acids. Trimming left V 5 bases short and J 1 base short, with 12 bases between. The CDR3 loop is CASSLTGMSNQPQHF. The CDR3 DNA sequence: TGTGCCAGCAGCCTCACAGGTATGAGCAATCAGCCCCAGCATTTT.

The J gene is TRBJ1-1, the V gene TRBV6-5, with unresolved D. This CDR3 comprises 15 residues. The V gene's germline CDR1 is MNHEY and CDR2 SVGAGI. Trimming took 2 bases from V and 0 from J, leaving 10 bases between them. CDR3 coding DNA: TGTGCCAGCAGTTACCGGGATAACATGAACACTGAAGCTTTCTTT. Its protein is CASSYRDNMNTEAFF.

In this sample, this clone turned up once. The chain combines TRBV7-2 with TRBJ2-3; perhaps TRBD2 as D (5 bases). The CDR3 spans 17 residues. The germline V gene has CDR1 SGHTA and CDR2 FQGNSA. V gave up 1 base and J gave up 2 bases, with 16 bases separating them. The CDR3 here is CASSLVHGLPITDTQYF. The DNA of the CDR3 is TGTGCCAGCAGCTTAGTTCATGGACTTCCCATCACAGATACGCAGTATTTT.

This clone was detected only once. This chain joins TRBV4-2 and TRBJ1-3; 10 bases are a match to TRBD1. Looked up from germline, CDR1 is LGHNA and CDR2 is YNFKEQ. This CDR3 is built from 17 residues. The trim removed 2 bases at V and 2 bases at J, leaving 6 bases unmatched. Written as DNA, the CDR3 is TGTGCCAGCAGCCAAAACTGGGGACAGGGGCCTGGAAACACCATATATTTT. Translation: CASSQNWGQGPGNTIYF.

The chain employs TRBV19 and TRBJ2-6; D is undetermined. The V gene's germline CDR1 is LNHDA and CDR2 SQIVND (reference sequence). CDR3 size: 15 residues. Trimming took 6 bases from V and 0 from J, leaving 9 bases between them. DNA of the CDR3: TGTGCCAGTAGGACGGATAGCTCTGGGGCCAACGTCCTGACTTTC. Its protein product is CASRTDSSGANVLTF.

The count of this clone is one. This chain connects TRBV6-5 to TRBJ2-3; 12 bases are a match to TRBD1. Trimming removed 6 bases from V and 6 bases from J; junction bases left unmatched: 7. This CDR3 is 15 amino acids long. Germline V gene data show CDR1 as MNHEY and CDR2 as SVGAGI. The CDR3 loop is CASRTGQGALDTQYF. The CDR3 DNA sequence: TGTGCCAGCAGAACGGGACAGGGGGCGCTGGATACGCAGTATTTT.

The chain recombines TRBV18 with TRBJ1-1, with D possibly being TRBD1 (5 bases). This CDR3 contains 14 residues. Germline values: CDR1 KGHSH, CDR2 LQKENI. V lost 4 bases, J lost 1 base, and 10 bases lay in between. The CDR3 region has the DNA TGTGCCAGCTCACGTGGGGGTCGGAACACTGAAGCTTTCTTT. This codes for CASSRGGRNTEAFF.

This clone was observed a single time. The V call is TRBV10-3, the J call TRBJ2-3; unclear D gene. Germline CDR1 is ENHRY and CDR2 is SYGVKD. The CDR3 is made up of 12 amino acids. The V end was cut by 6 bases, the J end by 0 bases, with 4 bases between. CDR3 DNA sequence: TGTGCCATCAGCACTAGCACAGATACGCAGTATTTT. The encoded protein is CAISTSTDTQYF.